What follows are 10 T cell receptor beta chains derived from one specimen sequenced in a study of OX40 agonist ivuxolimab in advanced cancers. The assay was immunoSEQ multiplex PCR, and TCRdb's table has in-frame clones only and misses some. The sample holds 70,000 or so clones, about 88% seen once. The specimen was CD4+ or CD8+ T cells sorted from blood, collected in a trial of the OX40 agonist ivuxolimab. These receptors all come from an adult with an advanced solid tumor such as melanoma, head and neck, liver or kidney cancer.

The chain is built from TRBV19 and TRBJ1-1; TRBD1 is a possible D gene (6 bases). The CDR3 length is 17 residues. The V end lost 6 bases, the J end lost 0 bases, and 20 bases lay between the germline ends. In germline, CDR1 is LNHDA, CDR2 SQIVND (reference sequence). This CDR3 reads CASSSARTVPMNTEAFF. CDR3 coding DNA: TGTGCCAGTAGCTCCGCTCGGACAGTACCCATGAACACTGAAGCTTTCTTT.

V usage is TRBV11-2 and J usage is TRBJ2-1; D might be TRBD2 (6 bases). The CDR3 is made up of 15 amino acids. In germline, CDR1 is SGHAT, CDR2 FQNNGV. The V end was cut by 5 bases, the J end by 7 bases, with 18 bases between. CDR3 protein: CASSREGLAGNEQFF. The DNA for the CDR3 is TGTGCCAGCAGCCGCGAGGGTTTGGCGGGGAATGAGCAGTTCTTC.

J is TRBJ1-5 and V is TRBV2, with D unresolved. Germline V gene data show CDR1 as SNHLY and CDR2 as FYNNEI. The CDR3 loop spans 14 amino acids. Trimming took 4 bases from V and 0 from J, leaving 7 bases between them. The CDR3, as DNA: TGTGCCAGCAGTGGACCTAATAGCAATCAGCCCCAGCATTTT. This gives the protein CASSGPNSNQPQHF.

The V gene is TRBV27, the J gene TRBJ2-2; TRBD1 might be the D (6 bases). V was pared by 6 bases and J by 5 bases, with 10 bases between. The CDR3 has 13 amino acids. CDR1 is MNHEY, CDR2 SMNVEV, per germline (reference sequence). CDR3 loop: CASRVRGTGELFF. CDR3 DNA sequence: TGTGCCAGCAGGGTGAGGGGGACCGGGGAGCTGTTTTTT.

The chain links TRBV7-9 to TRBJ1-2; D unclear. The CDR3 is made up of 11 amino acids. CDR1 is SEHNR, CDR2 FQNEAQ, per germline (reference sequence). Trimming removed 1 base from V and 7 bases from J, with 4 bases in between. CDR3 nucleotide sequence: TGTGCCAGCAGCTTAGACGTTGGCTACACCTTC. Amino acids: CASSLDVGYTF.

This chain uses TRBV5-1 with TRBJ1-1; D might be TRBD1 (5 bases). V gave up 5 bases and J gave up 0 bases, with 11 bases separating them. This CDR3 has 14 amino acids. Germline V lookup: CDR1 SGHRS, CDR2 YFSETQ. This CDR3 reads CASRAGLMNTEAFF. The CDR3 bases are TGCGCCAGCAGGGCAGGGTTGATGAACACTGAAGCTTTCTTT.

The genes are TRBV4-1 and TRBJ2-2; D uncertain. The V gene lost 1 base and the J gene lost 6 bases, with 9 bases spanning the gap. Germline CDR1 and CDR2: MGHRA and YSYEKL. This CDR3 comprises 14 residues. CDR3 protein: CASSQVVDPGELFF. The DNA of the CDR3 is TGCGCCAGCAGCCAAGTCGTGGATCCCGGGGAGCTGTTTTTT.

The V and J genes are TRBV30 and TRBJ2-1, with D possibly matching TRBD2 (6 bases). Trimming cost V 5 bases and J 4 bases, with 12 bases left between them. The length of the CDR3 is 13 residues. CDR1 is GTSNPN and CDR2 is SVGIG in the germline V gene (reference sequence). In nucleotides, the CDR3 is TGTGCCTGGGGCCGGGACTTGTACAATGAGCAGTTCTTC. Translation gives CAWGRDLYNEQFF.

This clone showed up just a few times. The chain is built from TRBV10-1 and TRBJ1-5; D is unclear. This CDR3 has 16 residues. Germline V gene data show CDR1 as WNHNN and CDR2 as SYGVQD (reference sequence). Trimming took 5 bases from V and 5 from J, leaving 19 bases between them. Here the CDR3 DNA reads TGCGCCAGCAGTCGCGCCCTTGTGGGTAACGATCAGCCCCAGCATTTT. Translation: CASSRALVGNDQPQHF.

The chain uses TRBV7-2 and TRBJ2-5; D is undetermined. The CDR3 loop spans 14 amino acids. Germline values: CDR1 SGHTA, CDR2 FQGNSA. Trimming cost V 1 base and J 3 bases, with 9 bases left between them. As DNA, the CDR3 is TGTGCCAGCAGCTTAGTAGCCGAGGAAGAGACCCAGTACTTC. It translates to CASSLVAEEETQYF.